Reported below is one T cell receptor (beta chain). TCRdb passed the 5' RACE reads through MiXCR, listing each CDR3 protein once. The sample includes just over 350,000 distinct CDR3 sequences, approximately 22% of them seen just once. The CDR3 is 13 residues long. Trimming removed 7 bases from V and 2 bases from J, with 12 bases in between. Germline V CDR1 and CDR2: SQVTM, ANQGSEA. This entry comes from a study of CD8 T cells in ankylosing spondylitis. The chain has TRBV29-1 and TRBJ2-1; D unclear. The sequenced material came from blood, either unsorted or a sorted T cell fraction (not recorded which). The TCR was taken from a male donor with ankylosing spondylitis or in good health (not recorded which). CDR3 region: CSAPAGPYNEQFF. In DNA form, the CDR3 reads TGCAGCGCCCCCGCCGGCCCCTACAATGAGCAGTTCTTC.